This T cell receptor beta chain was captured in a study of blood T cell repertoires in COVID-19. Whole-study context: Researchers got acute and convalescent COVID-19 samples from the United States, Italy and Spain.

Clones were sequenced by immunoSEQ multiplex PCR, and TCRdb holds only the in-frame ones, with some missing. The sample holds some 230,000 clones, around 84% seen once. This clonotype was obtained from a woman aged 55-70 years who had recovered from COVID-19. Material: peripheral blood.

The CDR3 spells CASSLTGTTDEQFF. The CDR3 DNA reads as TGCGCCAGCAGCCTGACAGGTACCACCGACGAGCAGTTCTTC. The gene calls are TRBV5-1 and TRBJ2-1, with D possibly being TRBD1 (6 bases). V dropped 4 bases and J dropped 10 bases, with 18 bases sitting between them. Germline CDR1 reads SGHRS; CDR2 reads YFSETQ. This CDR3 spans 14 amino acids.